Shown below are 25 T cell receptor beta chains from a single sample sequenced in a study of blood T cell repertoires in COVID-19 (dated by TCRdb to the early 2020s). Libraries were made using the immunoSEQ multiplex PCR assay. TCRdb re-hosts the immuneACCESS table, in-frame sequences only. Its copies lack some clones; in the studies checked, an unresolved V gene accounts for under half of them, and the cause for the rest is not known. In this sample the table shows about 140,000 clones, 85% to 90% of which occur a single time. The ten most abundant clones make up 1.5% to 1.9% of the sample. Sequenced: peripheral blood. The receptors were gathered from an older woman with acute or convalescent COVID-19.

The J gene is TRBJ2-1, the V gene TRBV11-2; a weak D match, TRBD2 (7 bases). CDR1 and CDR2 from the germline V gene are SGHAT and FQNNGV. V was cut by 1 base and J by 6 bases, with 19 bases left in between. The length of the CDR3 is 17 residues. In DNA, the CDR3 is TGTGCCAGCAGCTTAGTAGTTGGGGGGGGGCCCCGCAATGAGCAGTTCTTC. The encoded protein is CASSLVVGGGPRNEQFF. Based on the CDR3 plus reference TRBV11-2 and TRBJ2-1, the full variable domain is EAGVAQSPRYKIIEKRQSVAFWCNPISGHATLYWYQQILGQGPKLLIQFQNNGVVDDSQLPKDRFSAERLKGVDSTLKIQPAKLEDSAVYLCASSLVVGGGPRNEQFFGPGTRLTVL.

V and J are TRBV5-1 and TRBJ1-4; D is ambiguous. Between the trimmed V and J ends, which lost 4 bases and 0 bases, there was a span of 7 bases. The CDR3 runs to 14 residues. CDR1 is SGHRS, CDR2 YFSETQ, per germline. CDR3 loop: CASSPEPTNEKLFF. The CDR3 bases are TGCGCCAGCAGCCCGGAGCCAACTAATGAAAAACTGTTTTTT.

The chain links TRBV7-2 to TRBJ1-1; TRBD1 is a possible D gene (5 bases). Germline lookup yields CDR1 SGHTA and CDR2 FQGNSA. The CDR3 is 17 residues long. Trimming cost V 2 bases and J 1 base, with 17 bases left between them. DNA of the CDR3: TGTGCCAGCAGCTTAAATTCCCCAGGGTTGGAGAACACTGAAGCTTTCTTT. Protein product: CASSLNSPGLENTEAFF.

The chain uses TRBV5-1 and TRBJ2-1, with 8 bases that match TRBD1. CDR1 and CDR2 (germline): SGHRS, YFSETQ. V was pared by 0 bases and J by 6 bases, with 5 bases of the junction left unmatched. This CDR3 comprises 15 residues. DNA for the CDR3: TGCGCCAGCAGCTTGGCCACCGACAGGGGCAATGAGCAGTTCTTC. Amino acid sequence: CASSLATDRGNEQFF. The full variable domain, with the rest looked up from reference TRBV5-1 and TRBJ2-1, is KAGVTQTPRYLIKTRGQQVTLSCSPISGHRSVSWYQQTPGQGLQFLFEYFSETQRNKGNFPGRFSGRQFSNSRSEMNVSTLELGDSALYLCASSLATDRGNEQFFGPGTRLTVL.

The CDR3 loop reads CAISGTGGTTGELFF. Written as DNA, the CDR3 is TGTGCCATCAGTGGGACAGGGGGTACCACCGGGGAGCTGTTTTTT. This sequence joins TRBV10-3 and TRBJ2-2, with 10 positions matching TRBD1. The J segment lost 4 bases and the V segment lost 4 bases, leaving 3 bases of the junction unmatched. In germline, CDR1 is ENHRY, CDR2 SYGVKD. This CDR3 has 15 residues.

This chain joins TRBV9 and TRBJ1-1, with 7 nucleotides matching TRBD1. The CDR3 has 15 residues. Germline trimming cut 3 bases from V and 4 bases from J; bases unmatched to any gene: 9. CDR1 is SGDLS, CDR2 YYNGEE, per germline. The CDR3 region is CASSAGTARGTEAFF. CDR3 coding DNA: TGTGCCAGCAGCGCCGGGACAGCCAGGGGCACTGAAGCTTTCTTT.

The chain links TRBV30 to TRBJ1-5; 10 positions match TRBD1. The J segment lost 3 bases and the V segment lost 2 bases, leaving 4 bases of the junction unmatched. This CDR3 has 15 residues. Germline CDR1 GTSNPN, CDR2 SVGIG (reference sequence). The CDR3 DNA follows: TGTGCCTGGAGTTCCGGGACAGGGGTCAATCAGCCCCAGCATTTT. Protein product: CAWSSGTGVNQPQHF.

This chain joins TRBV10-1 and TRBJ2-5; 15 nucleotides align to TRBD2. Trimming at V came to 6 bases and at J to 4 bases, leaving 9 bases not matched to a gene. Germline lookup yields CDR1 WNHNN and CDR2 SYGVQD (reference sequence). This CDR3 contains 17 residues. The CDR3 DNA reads TGCGCCAGCAGAGGACTAGCGGGGGGGATACGGGGAGAGACCCAGTACTTC. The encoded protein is CASRGLAGGIRGETQYF.

The chain's CDR3 is CASSPGTGLVVGYTF. Written as DNA, the CDR3 is TGTGCCAGTAGTCCCGGGACAGGGTTGGTAGTCGGCTACACCTTC. The chain carries TRBV19 and TRBJ1-2, with TRBD1 matching over 9 bases. V was clipped by 5 bases and J by 8 bases; unmatched bases: 12. This CDR3 contains 15 residues. Germline V gene sequence: CDR1 LNHDA, CDR2 SQIVND (reference sequence).

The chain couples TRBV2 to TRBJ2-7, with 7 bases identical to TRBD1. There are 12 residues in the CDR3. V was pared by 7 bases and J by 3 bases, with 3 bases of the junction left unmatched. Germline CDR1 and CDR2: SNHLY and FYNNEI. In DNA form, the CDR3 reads TGTGCCAGCAACAGGGGATACTACGAGCAGTACTTC. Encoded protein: CASNRGYYEQYF.

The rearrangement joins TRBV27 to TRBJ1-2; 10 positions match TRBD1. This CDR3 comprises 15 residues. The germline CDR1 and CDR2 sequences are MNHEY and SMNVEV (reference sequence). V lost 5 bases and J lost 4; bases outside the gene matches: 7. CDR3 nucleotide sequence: TGTGCCAGCAGTCACCCTGGGACAGGGGTCTATGGCTACACCTTC. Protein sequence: CASSHPGTGVYGYTF.

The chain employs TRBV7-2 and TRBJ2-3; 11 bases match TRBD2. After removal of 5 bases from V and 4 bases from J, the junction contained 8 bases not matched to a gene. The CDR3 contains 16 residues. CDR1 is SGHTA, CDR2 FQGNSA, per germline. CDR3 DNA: TGTGCCAGCAGCATGGCGACTAGCGGGGCTGCAGATACGCAGTATTTT. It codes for CASSMATSGAADTQYF.

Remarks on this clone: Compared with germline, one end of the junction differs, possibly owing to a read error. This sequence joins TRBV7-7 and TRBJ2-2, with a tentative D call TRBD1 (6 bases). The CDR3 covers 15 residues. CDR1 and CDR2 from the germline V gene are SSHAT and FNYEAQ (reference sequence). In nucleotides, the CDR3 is TGTGCTAGCAGCTTAAGGACAGAGAACACCGGGGAGCTGTTTTTT. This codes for CASSLRTENTGELFF. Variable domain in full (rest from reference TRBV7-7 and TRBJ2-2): GAGVSQSPRYKVTKRGQDVTLRCDPISSHATLYWYQQALGQGPEFLTYFNYEAQPDKSGLPSDRFSAERPEGSISTLTIQRTEQRDSAMYRCASSLRTENTGELFFGEGSRLTVL.

The CDR3 bases are TGTGCCAGCAGTTTTGAGAGGCGGGAAAGTGGCTACACCTTC. Translated, it gives CASSFERRESGYTF. The rearrangement uses TRBV27 and TRBJ1-2; D unclear. This CDR3 comprises 14 residues. V gave up 3 bases and J gave up 7 bases, with 15 bases separating them. Germline CDR1 MNHEY, CDR2 SMNVEV (reference sequence).

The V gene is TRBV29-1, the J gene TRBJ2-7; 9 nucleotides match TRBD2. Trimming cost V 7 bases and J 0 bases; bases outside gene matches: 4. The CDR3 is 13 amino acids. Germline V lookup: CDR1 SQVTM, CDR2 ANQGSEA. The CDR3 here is CSGSGGNSYEQYF. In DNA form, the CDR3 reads TGCAGCGGGAGCGGGGGGAACTCCTACGAGCAGTACTTC.

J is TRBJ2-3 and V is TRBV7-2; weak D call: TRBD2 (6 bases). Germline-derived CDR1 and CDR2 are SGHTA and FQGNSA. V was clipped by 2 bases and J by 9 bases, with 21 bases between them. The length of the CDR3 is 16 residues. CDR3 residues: CASSLTSGGGGGTQYF. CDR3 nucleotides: TGTGCCAGCAGCTTAACGTCCGGGGGAGGTGGAGGGACGCAGTATTTT.

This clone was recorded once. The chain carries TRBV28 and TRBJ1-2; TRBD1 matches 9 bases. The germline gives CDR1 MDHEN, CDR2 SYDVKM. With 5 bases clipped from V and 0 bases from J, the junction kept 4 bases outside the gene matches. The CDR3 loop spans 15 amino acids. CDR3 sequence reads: CASSLGTGTNYGYTF. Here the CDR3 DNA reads TGTGCCAGCAGTCTAGGGACAGGGACTAACTATGGCTACACCTTC.

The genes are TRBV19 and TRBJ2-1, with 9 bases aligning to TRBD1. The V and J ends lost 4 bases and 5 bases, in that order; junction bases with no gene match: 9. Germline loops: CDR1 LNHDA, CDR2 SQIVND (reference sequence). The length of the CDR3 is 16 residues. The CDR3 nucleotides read TGTGCCAGTAGTAGCACGGGACAGGGAGTTCACAATGAGCAGTTCTTC. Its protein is CASSSTGQGVHNEQFF.

CDR3 region: CASSEQGGNQPQHF. For the CDR3, the DNA is TGCGCCAGCAGTGAACAGGGGGGAAATCAGCCCCAGCATTTT. The rearrangement joins TRBV10-2 to TRBJ1-5, with TRBD1 matching 8 bases. Trimming took 3 bases from V and 4 from J; bases not matched to a gene: 2. CDR1 and CDR2 from the germline V gene are WSHSY and SAAADI. The CDR3 sequence is 14 residues long.

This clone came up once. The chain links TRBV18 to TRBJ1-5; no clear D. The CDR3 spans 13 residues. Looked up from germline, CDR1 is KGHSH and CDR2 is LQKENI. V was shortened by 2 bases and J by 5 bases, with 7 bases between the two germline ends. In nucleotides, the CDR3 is TGTGCCAGCTCACCAACCGGTGATCAGCCCCAGCATTTT. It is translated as CASSPTGDQPQHF.

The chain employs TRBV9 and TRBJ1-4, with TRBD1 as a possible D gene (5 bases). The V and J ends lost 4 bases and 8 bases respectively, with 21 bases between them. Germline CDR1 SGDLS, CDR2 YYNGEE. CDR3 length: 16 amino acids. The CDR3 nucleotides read TGTGCCAGCAGCTCTCCGGAAGGGGAGGCGGGAGAAAAACTGTTTTTT. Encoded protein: CASSSPEGEAGEKLFF.

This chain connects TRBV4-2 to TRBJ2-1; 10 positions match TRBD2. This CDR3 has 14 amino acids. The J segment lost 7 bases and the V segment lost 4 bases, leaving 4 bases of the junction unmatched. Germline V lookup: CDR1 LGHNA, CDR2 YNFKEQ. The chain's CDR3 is CASSPRLAGNEQFF. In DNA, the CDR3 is TGTGCCAGCAGCCCTCGACTAGCGGGTAATGAGCAGTTCTTC.

CDR3 amino acids: CASRPDSSYEQYF. The DNA for the CDR3 is TGCGCCAGCAGGCCGGACAGCTCCTACGAGCAGTACTTC. This chain connects TRBV5-1 to TRBJ2-7; D possibly corresponds to TRBD1 (6 bases). The V gene lost 5 bases and the J gene lost 0 bases, with 9 bases spanning the gap. Germline V gene sequence: CDR1 SGHRS, CDR2 YFSETQ. The CDR3 length is 13 residues.

The CDR3 protein is CASSLTGTGNYGYTF. CDR3 coding DNA: TGCGCCAGCAGCTTAACCGGGACAGGGAACTATGGCTACACCTTC. The chain has TRBV5-1 and TRBJ1-2, with 9 positions matching TRBD1. The CDR3 is 15 residues long. The germline V gene encodes CDR1 SGHRS and CDR2 YFSETQ. J gave up 2 bases and V 2 bases, and 4 bases lay outside the gene matches.

The CDR3 spells CASSQVVGGTDTQYF. DNA for the CDR3: TGTGCCAGCAGCCAAGTTGTCGGGGGCACAGATACGCAGTATTTT. V usage is TRBV4-2 and J usage is TRBJ2-3; D might be TRBD2 (5 bases). V was clipped by 1 base and J by 1 base, with 9 bases between them. Germline CDR1 is LGHNA and CDR2 is YNFKEQ. The CDR3 spans 15 residues.